Listed below are T cell receptor beta chains from one sample, sequenced in a study of T cell repertoires in cytomegalovirus infection. TCRdb analysed the reads with MiXCR anew, one entry per CDR3 protein. Of under 250,000 distinct CDR3 sequences listed, about 12% are singletons. The sequenced sample was PBMCs. The receptors were gathered from a human donor in good health (CMV status not recorded). Some clones in this sample may be carry-over from other donors' samples. Each CDR3 is given with its conserved first and last residue. D genes are given only for firm matches. Some rows mark clone size as missing; the rest say once, few, many or name a class of expanded clone.

v_gene	j_gene	d_gene	abundance	CDR3aa	CDR3nt
TRBV6-2/TRBV6-3	TRBJ1-5	-	few	CASSYEGQGSQPQHF	TGTGCCAGCAGTTACGAGGGCCAGGGAAGTCAGCCCCAGCATTTT
TRBV28	TRBJ1-6	-	many	CASSPIRNNSPLHF	TGTGCCAGCAGTCCTATAAGGAATAATTCACCCCTCCACTTT
TRBV7-9	TRBJ2-5	-	-	CASRGDQETQYF	TGTGCCAGCAGGGGCGACCAAGAGACCCAGTACTTC
TRBV7-8	TRBJ2-7	-	many	CASSLLQGSYEQYF	TGTGCCAGCAGCTTACTGCAAGGCTCCTACGAGCAGTACTTC
TRBV7-6	TRBJ2-1	-	few	CASSSGPRNEQFF	TGTGCCAGCAGCTCCGGTCCGAGGAATGAGCAGTTCTTC
TRBV6-2/TRBV6-3	TRBJ2-2	-	many	CASRDSSNTGELFF	TGTGCCAGCAGAGACAGTTCGAACACCGGGGAGCTGTTTTTT
TRBV7-9	TRBJ2-1	-	-	CASSLLISPNNEQFF	TGTGCCAGCAGCTTATTGATTAGCCCCAACAATGAGCAGTTCTTC
TRBV10-3	TRBJ1-1	TRBD1	few	CAISPGTGLNTEAFF	TGTGCCATCAGTCCCGGGACAGGATTGAACACTGAAGCTTTCTTT
TRBV7-2	TRBJ1-5	-	many	CASSLVRGQPQHF	TGTGCCAGCAGCTTAGTCAGGGGCCAGCCCCAGCATTTT
TRBV30	TRBJ1-1	-	many	CAWSEGVHTEAFF	TGTGCCTGGAGTGAAGGAGTTCACACTGAAGCTTTCTTT
TRBV5-1	TRBJ1-1	-	-	CASSRRLGTEAFF	TGCGCCAGCAGCCGAAGACTGGGCACTGAAGCTTTCTTT
TRBV7-2	TRBJ1-3	TRBD1	many	CASSLAVQGGPGNTIYF	TGTGCCAGCAGCTTAGCCGTACAGGGGGGACCTGGAAACACCATATATTTT
TRBV7-6	TRBJ2-2	-	many	CASSSQTGWAAGELFF	TGTGCCAGCAGCTCACAGACTGGGTGGGCTGCCGGGGAGCTGTTTTTT
TRBV29-1	TRBJ2-1	TRBD2	-	CSVMALAVEQFF	TGCAGCGTTATGGCGCTAGCGGTTGAGCAGTTCTTC
TRBV12-3/TRBV12-4	TRBJ2-1	TRBD2	many	CASSRGLAYEQFF	TGTGCCAGCAGTCGGGGACTAGCCTATGAGCAGTTCTTC
TRBV28	TRBJ1-6	-	many	CASSLQADNSPLHF	TGTGCCAGCAGTTTACAGGCTGATAATTCACCCCTCCACTTT
TRBV7-2	TRBJ2-7	TRBD1	many	CASSDPPGQRHEQYF	TGTGCCAGCAGCGATCCTCCGGGACAGAGACACGAGCAGTACTTC
TRBV5-1	TRBJ1-4	-	-	CASSFSGAKGNEKLFF	TGCGCCAGCAGCTTCTCCGGGGCAAAGGGTAATGAAAAACTGTTTTTT
TRBV10-3	TRBJ2-7	-	many	CAIRTTAPVGYEQYF	TGTGCCATCAGAACGACAGCGCCAGTAGGCTACGAGCAGTACTTC
TRBV5-6	TRBJ1-1	-	few	CASSFWGLNTEAFF	TGTGCCAGCAGCTTTTGGGGACTGAACACTGAAGCTTTCTTT
TRBV28	TRBJ2-3	-	many	CASSSPSDPQITQYF	TGTGCCAGCAGTTCTCCATCGGACCCACAGATAACGCAGTATTTT
TRBV18	TRBJ1-2	-	-	CASSPPGYYGYTF	TGTGCCAGCTCACCACCGGGCTACTATGGCTACACCTTC
TRBV5-1	TRBJ2-7	TRBD1	-	CASSTLTGGNYEQYF	TGCGCCAGCAGCACGTTGACAGGGGGGAACTACGAGCAGTACTTC
TRBV12-3/TRBV12-4	TRBJ2-6	TRBD1	-	CASSLGDRGTLSGANVLTF	TGTGCCAGCAGCCTCGGGGACAGGGGAACTTTAAGTGGGGCCAACGTCCTGACTTTC
TRBV19	TRBJ1-5	-	-	CASSRKSQDSNQPQHF	TGTGCCAGTAGTAGGAAGTCCCAGGATAGCAATCAGCCCCAGCATTTT
TRBV7-2	TRBJ2-5	-	-	CASSLKGRNQETQYF	TGTGCCAGCAGCTTAAAAGGGCGGAACCAAGAGACCCAGTACTTC
TRBV7-9	TRBJ2-7	TRBD1	many	CASSLRDRVYEQYF	TGTGCCAGCAGCTTACGGGACAGGGTTTACGAGCAGTACTTC
TRBV15	TRBJ2-7	-	-	CATSRDRAGRFYEQYF	TGTGCCACCAGCAGAGATAGGGCAGGGAGGTTTTACGAGCAGTACTTC
TRBV6-1	TRBJ2-7	-	many	CASRDGRNEQYF	TGTGCCAGCAGGGACGGTCGGAACGAGCAGTACTTC
TRBV7-8	TRBJ1-2	TRBD1	many	CASSLAGQRDGYTF	TGTGCCAGCAGCTTAGCGGGACAGCGAGATGGCTACACCTTC
TRBV7-2	TRBJ2-1	-	many	CASSLAGVPHEQFF	TGTGCCAGCAGCTTAGCGGGAGTTCCCCATGAGCAGTTCTTC
TRBV4-3	TRBJ2-7	-	few	CASSQDLASRTYEQYF	TGCGCCAGCAGCCAAGATCTAGCTAGCAGAACCTACGAGCAGTACTTC
TRBV28	TRBJ2-5	-	few	CASSDDREVGETQYF	TGTGCCAGCAGTGACGACAGGGAGGTTGGAGAGACCCAGTACTTC
TRBV29-1	TRBJ1-2	TRBD1	-	CSGDRANYGYTF	TGCAGCGGGGACAGGGCTAACTATGGCTACACCTTC
TRBV27	TRBJ2-3	TRBD1	many	CASSRTGLYTDTQYF	TGTGCCAGCAGCCGGACAGGGTTGTACACAGATACGCAGTATTTT
TRBV20-1	TRBJ2-7	TRBD2	few	CSAPKRGGGEEQYF	TGCAGTGCTCCGAAGCGGGGGGGCGGGGAAGAGCAGTACTTC
TRBV2	TRBJ2-2	-	-	CASSFVELGELFF	TGTGCCAGCAGTTTCGTAGAACTCGGGGAGCTGTTTTTT
TRBV7-2	TRBJ2-4	TRBD2	many	CASSLVSGTGGKNIQYF	TGTGCCAGCAGCTTAGTAAGCGGGACGGGCGGAAAAAACATTCAGTACTTC
TRBV4-3	TRBJ1-5	-	few	CASSQESRNQPQHF	TGCGCCAGCAGCCAAGAAAGCAGGAATCAGCCCCAGCATTTT
TRBV25-1	TRBJ1-4	TRBD1	-	CASSAKYRGSTNEKLFF	TGTGCCAGCAGTGCGAAATACAGGGGATCAACTAATGAAAAACTGTTTTTT
TRBV7-2	TRBJ2-3	-	many	CASSFWPLRDTQYF	TGTGCCAGCAGCTTCTGGCCCCTCAGAGATACGCAGTATTTT
TRBV11-1	TRBJ2-2	-	many	CASTGQNTGELFF	TGTGCCAGCACAGGGCAGAACACCGGGGAGCTGTTTTTT
TRBV20-1	TRBJ2-1	-	many	CSATVEGAEQFF	TGCAGTGCTACCGTAGAGGGAGCTGAGCAGTTCTTC
TRBV29-1	TRBJ2-1	TRBD2	-	CSVDKLARSEQFF	TGCAGCGTTGATAAACTAGCGCGGAGTGAGCAGTTCTTC
TRBV4-3	TRBJ1-1	-	-	CASSQARESTEAFF	TGCGCCAGCAGCCAAGCGAGGGAGAGCACTGAAGCTTTCTTT
TRBV2	TRBJ2-3	-	many	CASSETQMRTQYF	TGTGCCAGCAGTGAGACCCAGATGCGGACGCAGTATTTT
TRBV29-1	TRBJ2-2	-	-	CSVEEGQGTGELFF	TGCAGCGTTGAAGAGGGACAAGGCACCGGGGAGCTGTTTTTT
TRBV28	TRBJ2-1	-	-	CASSLGGVGNEQFF	TGTGCCAGCAGTTTAGGCGGGGTCGGCAATGAGCAGTTCTTC
TRBV6-2/TRBV6-3	TRBJ1-1	-	-	CASRPHEGPNTEAFF	TGTGCCAGCAGGCCCCATGAGGGGCCGAACACTGAAGCTTTCTTT
TRBV28	TRBJ2-1	TRBD1	many	CASSLRQGGYNEQFF	TGTGCCAGCAGTTTAAGACAGGGGGGCTACAATGAGCAGTTCTTC
TRBV4-2	TRBJ1-1	-	-	CASSQGEEMNTEAFF	TGTGCCAGCAGCCAAGGGGAGGAAATGAACACTGAAGCTTTCTTT
TRBV6-6	TRBJ1-1	-	many	CASSYSGGRGDTEAFF	TGTGCCAGCAGTTACTCGGGAGGCAGGGGTGACACTGAAGCTTTCTTT
TRBV15	TRBJ2-7	TRBD1	many	CATSQTGSEQYF	TGTGCCACCAGCCAGACAGGGTCCGAGCAGTACTTC
TRBV25-1	TRBJ2-1	-	few	CASSRRLGYNEQFF	TGTGCCAGCAGTCGGCGATTGGGATACAATGAGCAGTTCTTC
TRBV14	TRBJ1-2	-	many	CASSPDLGTHYGYTF	TGTGCCAGCAGCCCGGACCTCGGGACCCACTATGGCTACACCTTC
TRBV28	TRBJ1-2	TRBD1	many	CASLTGPNYGYTF	TGTGCCAGTCTGACAGGGCCTAACTATGGCTACACCTTC